Listed below are T cell receptor beta chains from one sample, sequenced in a study of shared clonotypes between healthy human individuals. Measured with immunoSEQ multiplex PCR; TCRdb has only the in-frame clones, and not every one. This table holds some 2 million clones, 85% to 95% found once. Sequences were obtained from naive CD4+ T cells sorted from blood. The receptors were gathered from a man aged 18 to 30 in good health. Each CDR3 is given with its conserved first and last residue. A D gene is named only where the DNA matches it firmly. Rows give clone size only sometimes, using once, few, many, or a class for an expanded clone.

D gene	V gene	clone size	J gene	CDR3 DNA	CDR3 protein
TRBD2	TRBV9	NA	TRBJ2-2	TGTGCCAGCAGCGTAGAGCGGGGCGGACTAGCAACCGGGGAGCTGTTTTTT	CASSVERGGLATGELFF
TRBD2	TRBV18	NA	TRBJ2-2	TGTGCCAGCTCACCCGGGACTAGCGGCTCCGGGGAGCTGTTTTTT	CASSPGTSGSGELFF
NA	TRBV15	NA	TRBJ2-2	TGTGCCACCAGCAGACCCCCTAGCCGCGGGTACACCGGGGAGCTGTTTTTT	CATSRPPSRGYTGELFF
TRBD1	TRBV11-2	NA	TRBJ2-7	TGTGCCAGCACTCCTTCGACAGGGTTTAATACCTACGAGCAGTACTTC	CASTPSTGFNTYEQYF
NA	TRBV11-2	once	TRBJ1-3	TGTGCCAGCAGCATATGGGAGATCCGCCGGGAATCCTCTGGAAACACCATATATTTT	CASSIWEIRRESSGNTIYF
NA	TRBV6-5	NA	TRBJ1-3	TGTGCCAGCAGTCCCAGGTACAACTCTGGAAACACCATATATTTT	CASSPRYNSGNTIYF
NA	TRBV6-5	NA	TRBJ1-2	TGTGCCAGCTCAGGGACATCCTATGGCTACACCTTC	CASSGTSYGYTF
NA	TRBV6-5	NA	TRBJ1-1	TGTGCCAGCAGTTACGGGGTAGGGAACACTGAAGCTTTCTTT	CASSYGVGNTEAFF
NA	TRBV6-5	NA	TRBJ2-5	TGTGCCAGCAGTTCGGGCCAAGGGGCCGAGACCCAGTACTTC	CASSSGQGAETQYF
NA	TRBV11-2	NA	TRBJ1-2	TGTGCCAGCAGCTTAGGTGTCGGAAACTATGGCTACACCTTC	CASSLGVGNYGYTF
TRBD1	TRBV27	NA	TRBJ2-3	TGTGCCAGCAGTTTATCTTACTGGGACAGTACTAGCACAGATACGCAGTATTTT	CASSLSYWDSTSTDTQYF
TRBD2	TRBV5-1	NA	TRBJ2-3	TGCGCCAGCCAAACTAGCGTTTCCTTAGTAGATACGCAGTATTTT	CASQTSVSLVDTQYF
TRBD2	TRBV7-2	NA	TRBJ2-5	TGTGCCAGCAGCATGGGACTAGCAGAGACCCAGTACTTC	CASSMGLAETQYF
NA	TRBV18	NA	TRBJ1-1	TGTGCCAGCTCACCAATCCAGTTTGGGGCGAACACTGAAGCTTTCTTT	CASSPIQFGANTEAFF
TRBD1	TRBV10-3	NA	TRBJ2-5	TGTGCCATCAGTGAGTCGAGACAGGGGAAAGAGACCCAGTACTTC	CAISESRQGKETQYF
NA	TRBV5-4	NA	TRBJ2-5	TGTGCCAGCAGCGCACAGGGTTTGGAGACCCAGTACTTC	CASSAQGLETQYF
TRBD2	TRBV7-2	NA	TRBJ2-3	TGTGCCAGCAGCAAGCTAGCGGGAGGTGATACGCAGTATTTT	CASSKLAGGDTQYF
NA	TRBV28	NA	TRBJ1-1	TGTGCCAGCAACGGCCGCAGGTTGAACACTGAAGCTTTCTTT	CASNGRRLNTEAFF
TRBD1	TRBV6-5	NA	TRBJ1-4	TGTGCCAGCAGAACAGGGGGCAATGCCCCCGAAAAACTGTTTTTT	CASRTGGNAPEKLFF
NA	TRBV10-3	NA	TRBJ2-7	TGTGCCATCAGTCCCCAAAGTGAACAGCAGTACTTC	CAISPQSEQQYF
NA	TRBV6-1	NA	TRBJ1-5	TGTGCCAGCAGTTCCCACAGAAATCAGCCCCAGCATTTT	CASSSHRNQPQHF
NA	TRBV5-1	NA	TRBJ2-2	TGCGCCAGCCGTGGAGGTGGGAGTAAGGCCGGGGAGCTGTTTTTT	CASRGGGSKAGELFF
NA	TRBV6-6	NA	TRBJ2-5	TGTGCCAGCAAACCCCCCACCCGACAAGAGACCCAGTACTTC	CASKPPTRQETQYF
NA	TRBV2	NA	TRBJ2-5	TGTGCCAGCAGTGAGGGGACGCCTCCGGAGACCCAGTACTTC	CASSEGTPPETQYF
NA	TRBV6-5	NA	TRBJ2-2	TGTGCCAGCAGTTTGGAAGGGATGATCGGGGAGCTGTTTTTT	CASSLEGMIGELFF
TRBD1	TRBV5-1	NA	TRBJ1-2	TGCGCCAGCAGCTGGACAGGTTCCGGGGACTATGGCTACACCTTC	CASSWTGSGDYGYTF